The 7 T cell receptor beta chains listed next were all sequenced from one sample in a study of type 1 regulatory T cells. No antigens are known for them. In TCRdb, the reads were re-called with MiXCR into one record per CDR3 protein. The sample contains about 42,000 distinct CDR3 sequences, 10% to 15% of which appear only once. Sequencing used cultured non-Tr1 T cells, either the whole culture or a sorted T cell fraction (not recorded which). The receptors derive from a human donor in good health.

There are a few counts of this clonotype. This chain connects TRBV30 to TRBJ2-7; D not resolved. This CDR3 is 13 amino acids long. Trimming shortened V by 0 bases and J by 3 bases, and 9 bases separated the two germline ends. Germline values: CDR1 GTSNPN, CDR2 SVGIG (reference sequence). The CDR3 DNA reads as TGTGCCTGGAGTGTACTGGTGGGCTACGAGCAGTACTTC. Amino acids: CAWSVLVGYEQYF.

For this clonotype: This may be a read error: a much more frequent sequence differs by one nucleotide. The genes are TRBV2 and TRBJ2-6, with D possibly TRBD1 on 5 matching bases. Germline-derived CDR1 and CDR2 are SNHLY and FYNNEI. The CDR3 totals 20 residues. The CDR3 region has the DNA TGTGCCAGCAGTTCAATACGGTTTCAGGAGATTTTCTCTGGGGCCAACGCCCTGACTTTC. It is translated as CASSSIRFQEIFSGANALTF.

As regards this clonotype: A much bigger clone sits one base away, suggesting this may be a read error. The rearrangement links TRBV7-3 to TRBJ2-1, with TRBD2 matching over 8 bases. The CDR3 sequence is 15 residues long. The germline V gene has CDR1 SGHTA and CDR2 FQGTGA. The CDR3 DNA reads as TGTACCAGCAGCTTAAGCGGGACTAGGGTTAATGAGCAGTTCTTC. Encoded protein: CTSSLSGTRVNEQFF.

Concerning this clonotype itself: Relative to the germline gene, one junction end is altered; a read error may explain this. The rearrangement joins TRBV5-1 to TRBJ2-1; D remains ambiguous. Germline V gene data show CDR1 as SGHRS and CDR2 as YFSETQ. This CDR3 is built from 14 residues. CDR3 sequence (DNA): TGCGCCAGCAGCGGCCTCGGCCCCGTCAATGAGCAGTCCTTC. Translated: CASSGLGPVNEQSF.

By proportion, this clonotype is medium-sized. The chain combines TRBV29-1 with TRBJ2-3; D not resolved. This CDR3 comprises 13 residues. Trimming cost V 5 bases and J 3 bases, with 12 bases left between them. CDR1 and CDR2 from the germline V gene are SQVTM and ANQGSEA. CDR3 DNA: TGCAGCGTTAGGAGCCCCTGGACAGATACGCAGTATTTT. This codes for CSVRSPWTDTQYF.

This clonotype appeared many times. The chain employs TRBV5-6 and TRBJ2-3; TRBD2 matches at 7 bases. The V segment lost 4 bases and the J segment 0 bases; nucleotides outside the gene matches: 5. CDR3 length equals 15 residues. Looked up from germline, CDR1 is SGHDT and CDR2 is YYEEEE. This chain's CDR3 is CASSHLAVSTDTQYF. The CDR3 DNA is TGTGCCAGCAGCCACCTAGCGGTTAGCACAGATACGCAGTATTTT.

This clonotype was recorded many times. J is TRBJ2-7 and V is TRBV3-1; no definite D call. V was pared by 7 bases and J by 4 bases, with 11 bases between. Per the germline V gene, CDR1 is LGHDT and CDR2 is YNNKEL (reference sequence). This CDR3 contains 12 residues. CDR3 loop: CASIHGPYEQYF. The DNA for the CDR3 is TGTGCCAGCATCCACGGGCCTTACGAGCAGTACTTC.